Reported below is one T cell receptor (beta chain). Its target is not known. The sample originates from a study of CXCR3-negative and CXCR3-positive naive CD8 T cells. Study findings and constraints: Whereas memory cells differed, naive CXCR3-negative and CXCR3-positive cells shared similar TRBV-TRBJ usage. Researchers report that CXCR3-positive naive cells carry more hydrophobic TRB CDR3s than CXCR3-negative naive cells.

Germline CDR1 MDHEN, CDR2 SYDVKM. This CDR3 comprises 16 residues. In preparing the TRB cDNA libraries, 5' RACE with UMI labels was used. TCRdb reprocessed the 5' RACE reads, keeping one entry per CDR3 protein, no DNA. The sample table includes 55,000 to 70,000 distinct CDR3 sequences. The clonotype comes from a human donor in good health. Some clones in this sample may be carry-over from other donors' samples. The source material was naive CXCR3+ CD8+ T cells from blood. Subset denoted: CD45RO-CCR7+CD27+CD95- naive CD8+ T cells expressing CXCR3 (TNR3+). This rearrangement joins TRBV28 to TRBJ2-4; the D call of TRBD2 rests on TCRdb alone, since no DNA is present to check it. This CDR3 reads CASSPRTSGGAWIQYF. The whole variable domain, remainder taken from reference TRBV28 and TRBJ2-4, is DVKVTQSSRYLVKRTGEKVFLECVQDMDHENMFWYRQDPGLGLRLIYFSYDVKMKEKGDIPEGYSVSREKKERFSLILESASTNQTSMYLCASSPRTSGGAWIQYFGAGTRLSVL.